This T cell receptor beta chain was captured in a study of shared clonotypes between healthy human individuals. Here immunoSEQ multiplex PCR was the method, and the copy in TCRdb shows in-frame clones only, minus some. The data contain about 600,000 clones, almost 97% of them singletons. The CDR3 has 12 residues. Germline-derived CDR1 and CDR2 are SEHNR and FQNEAQ (reference sequence). V was pared by 6 bases and J by 6 bases, with 9 bases between. Sequenced sample: naive CD4+ T cells sorted from blood. This sample's subset: CD45RA+ positively selected. The V gene is TRBV7-9, the J gene TRBJ2-1, with D possibly being TRBD1 (6 bases). The source is a woman under 40 in good health. CDR3 bases: TGTGCCAGCAGACTAGGGGGCAATGAGCAGTTCTTC. Protein sequence: CASRLGGNEQFF. The variable domain in full, with the rest retrieved from reference TRBV7-9 and TRBJ2-1, is DTGVSQNPRHKITKRGQNVTFRCDPISEHNRLYWYRQTLGQGPEFLTYFQNEAQLEKSRLLSDRFSAERPKGSFSTLEIQRTEQGDSAMYLCASRLGGNEQFFGPGTRLTVL.